The next 19 T cell receptor beta chains were all read from a single sample in a study of T cell responses to AZD1222 COVID-19 vaccine. TCRdb keeps only in-frame clones here, not all; method: immunoSEQ multiplex PCR. Among some 150,000 clones listed, almost 85% were seen once. The source material was peripheral blood, sampled 28 days after the second dose of the MenACWY control vaccine. The receptor source for this set is an adult who received the MenACWY meningococcal vaccine as a control.

The genes are TRBV2 and TRBJ1-4; D is unresolved. CDR3 size: 14 residues. V was shortened by 7 bases and J by 8 bases, with 17 bases between the two germline ends. Germline V CDR1 and CDR2: SNHLY, FYNNEI. This CDR3 reads CASIPGLGEEKLFF. The DNA of the CDR3 is TGTGCCAGCATCCCCGGCCTCGGGGAGGAAAAACTGTTTTTT.

This clone was seen only once. V gene TRBV19 combines with J gene TRBJ2-5, with D maybe TRBD1 (6 bases). The CDR3 is 15 amino acids. Germline assignment: CDR1 LNHDA and CDR2 SQIVND (reference sequence). Trimming stripped 1 base from V and 4 bases from J, with 13 bases between. CDR3 nucleotide sequence: TGTGCCAGTAGTATAGGGCAGGGGAAAGGAGAGACCCAGTACTTC. The encoded protein is CASSIGQGKGETQYF.

CDR3 in DNA: TGTGCCACCAGTAAACTAGCGGGGGGTATCACCGGGGAGCTGTTTTTT. Its protein is CATSKLAGGITGELFF. This chain connects TRBV24-1 to TRBJ2-2; 12 bases are a match to TRBD2. V dropped 6 bases and J dropped 4; count of bases not matched to a gene: 5. CDR1 KGHDR and CDR2 SFDVKD come from the germline V gene. The CDR3 has 16 amino acids.

This rearrangement joins TRBV6-5 to TRBJ1-5; TRBD1 matches 7 bases. This CDR3 is 15 amino acids long. Germline CDR1 is MNHEY and CDR2 is SVGAGI. V was pared by 6 bases and J by 7 bases, with 12 bases of the junction left unmatched. This CDR3 is CASRTGSERGQPQHF. In DNA, the CDR3 is TGTGCCAGCAGGACAGGGAGCGAGCGCGGCCAGCCCCAGCATTTT.

This clone has more than one count but fewer than ten. This chain joins TRBV5-1 and TRBJ1-1, with a possible D match to TRBD1 (5 bases). Per germline, CDR1 SGHRS and CDR2 YFSETQ. This CDR3 is built from 14 residues. The V end was cut by 4 bases, the J end by 1 base, with 11 bases between. The CDR3 sequence is CASSIDSANTEAFF. The CDR3 DNA is TGCGCCAGCAGCATTGACAGTGCGAACACTGAAGCTTTCTTT. Full variable domain (outside the CDR3, taken from reference TRBV5-1 and TRBJ1-1): KAGVTQTPRYLIKTRGQQVTLSCSPISGHRSVSWYQQTPGQGLQFLFEYFSETQRNKGNFPGRFSGRQFSNSRSEMNVSTLELGDSALYLCASSIDSANTEAFFGQGTRLTVV.

The chain couples TRBV6-6 to TRBJ2-7, with 11 bases fitting TRBD2. CDR3 length: 15 residues. Germline CDR1 reads MNHNY; CDR2 reads SVGAGI (reference sequence). V trimming: 6 bases; J trimming: 0 bases; junction bases outside the gene matches: 4. CDR3 protein: CASRPGTSGSYEQYV. Here the CDR3 DNA reads TGTGCCAGCAGGCCCGGGACTAGCGGCTCCTACGAGCAGTACGTC.

This clone was counted a single time. The chain joins TRBV19 to TRBJ1-1; no reliable D call. The CDR3 has 12 residues. V was clipped by 5 bases and J by 1 base, with 5 bases between them. The germline gives CDR1 LNHDA, CDR2 SQIVND (reference sequence). The CDR3 sequence is CASSPKNTEAFF. CDR3 DNA: TGTGCCAGTAGTCCAAAGAACACTGAAGCTTTCTTT. Filled out from reference TRBV19 and TRBJ1-1, the complete variable domain reads DGGITQSPKYLFRKEGQNVTLSCEQNLNHDAMYWYRQDPGQGLRLIYYSQIVNDFQKGDIAEGYSVSREKKESFPLTVTSAQKNPTAFYLCASSPKNTEAFFGQGTRLTVV.

This clone was detected only a few times. The gene calls are TRBV28 and TRBJ1-5, with 7 bases lining up with TRBD1. Germline V gives CDR1 MDHEN, CDR2 SYDVKM. V lost 5 bases to trimming and J lost 2 bases; unmatched junction nucleotides: 0. The CDR3 extends over 13 amino acids. The CDR3 DNA reads as TGTGCCAGCAGTGACAGGGGCAATCAGCCCCAGCATTTT. Protein product: CASSDRGNQPQHF.

J is TRBJ1-2 and V is TRBV11-3, with D unresolved. Germline V lookup: CDR1 SGHNT, CDR2 YENEEA. The CDR3 covers 15 residues. The ends were cut back, 2 bases at V and 7 bases at J, with 17 bases in the middle. The CDR3 loop reads CASSLSQGIGGGYTF. The CDR3 DNA sequence: TGTGCCAGCAGCTTATCCCAAGGGATAGGAGGTGGCTACACCTTC.

J is TRBJ2-3 and V is TRBV21-1; the table gives TRBD2 as D, unverified against the DNA. TRBV21-1 is a pseudogene locus. This CDR3 is 12 amino acids long. The CDR3, as DNA: TGTGCCAGCAGCACCACGCGAGATACGCAGTATTTT. This sequence encodes CASSTTRDTQYF.

The J gene is TRBJ2-7, the V gene TRBV6-5; D tentatively fits TRBD1 or TRBD2 (5 bases each). The ends were cut back, 5 bases at V and 2 bases at J, with 13 bases in the middle. This CDR3 is built from 14 residues. Germline lookup yields CDR1 MNHEY and CDR2 SVGAGI. The CDR3 loop reads CASSPTGTAYEQYV. The CDR3 DNA reads TGTGCCAGCAGTCCTACGGGGACGGCCTACGAGCAGTACGTC.

The rearrangement uses TRBV18 and TRBJ2-3; 7 bases are shared with TRBD1. V trimming: 1 base; J trimming: 0 bases; junction bases outside the gene matches: 4. The CDR3 length is 16 residues. CDR1 is KGHSH, CDR2 LQKENI, per germline. The CDR3 nucleotides read TGTGCCAGCTCACCACGAGTGACAGGGAGCACAGATACGCAGTATTTT. As protein: CASSPRVTGSTDTQYF.

J is TRBJ2-2 and V is TRBV4-3, with D tentatively TRBD2 (6 bases). Germline V CDR1 and CDR2: LGHNA, YSLEER. The CDR3 sequence is 16 residues long. The V gene lost 3 bases and the J gene lost 0 bases, with 11 bases spanning the gap. CDR3 in DNA: TGCGCCAGCAGCCATGGGGGAGGTTCGAACACCGGGGAGCTGTTTTTT. This codes for CASSHGGGSNTGELFF.

CDR3 residues: CASSLGTSGGNTDTQYF. In nucleotides, the CDR3 is TGCGCCAGCAGCTTGGGGACTAGCGGGGGAAACACAGATACGCAGTATTTT. V gene TRBV5-1 combines with J gene TRBJ2-3; TRBD2 matches 13 bases. The V and J ends lost 0 bases and 2 bases, in that order; junction bases with no gene match: 3. The CDR3 totals 17 residues. CDR1 is SGHRS and CDR2 is YFSETQ in the germline V gene.

The DNA of the CDR3 is TGTGCCAGCAGGCCCGAGTTGGGGGCCGCCGGGGAGCTGTTTTTT. Encoded protein: CASRPELGAAGELFF. This chain connects TRBV27 to TRBJ2-2; D is perhaps TRBD1 (6 bases). V was cut by 6 bases and J by 6 bases, with 17 bases left in between. This CDR3 region has 15 residues. The V gene's germline CDR1 is MNHEY and CDR2 SMNVEV (reference sequence).

This chain links TRBV7-9 with TRBJ1-1, with D possibly being TRBD1 (5 bases). CDR1 is SEHNR, CDR2 FQNEAQ, per germline (reference sequence). Trimming removed 5 bases at V and 1 base at J, with 17 bases between. The CDR3 loop spans 16 amino acids. CDR3 protein: CASSHAGGRGNTEAFF. DNA of the CDR3: TGTGCCAGCAGCCACGCGGGGGGTCGCGGGAACACTGAAGCTTTCTTT.

This clone was recorded once. The chain is built from TRBV5-1 and TRBJ2-1; 15 positions agree with TRBD2. CDR1 and CDR2 from the germline V gene are SGHRS and YFSETQ. This CDR3 comprises 19 residues. The trim removed 4 bases at V and 0 bases at J, leaving 8 bases unmatched. CDR3 bases: TGCGCCAGCAGCATACCCGGGACTAGCGGGGGGATCTCCTACAATGAGCAGTTCTTC. Residues: CASSIPGTSGGISYNEQFF.

The rearrangement uses TRBV7-2 and TRBJ2-7; D gene ambiguous. CDR1 SGHTA and CDR2 FQGNSA come from the germline V gene. The V and J ends lost 1 base and 3 bases respectively, with 7 bases between them. The length of the CDR3 is 13 residues. CDR3: CASSLEPIYEQYV. In DNA, the CDR3 is TGTGCCAGCAGCTTAGAGCCGATCTACGAGCAGTACGTC.

The rearrangement links TRBV12-3 or TRBV12-4 to TRBJ1-2, with D hard to call. The length of the CDR3 is 13 residues. Trimming removed 5 bases from V and 7 bases from J, with 14 bases in between. The CDR3 DNA is TGTGCCAGCAGTCCCCCTCTGCTGGGTGGCTACACCTTC. Its protein product is CASSPPLLGGYTF.